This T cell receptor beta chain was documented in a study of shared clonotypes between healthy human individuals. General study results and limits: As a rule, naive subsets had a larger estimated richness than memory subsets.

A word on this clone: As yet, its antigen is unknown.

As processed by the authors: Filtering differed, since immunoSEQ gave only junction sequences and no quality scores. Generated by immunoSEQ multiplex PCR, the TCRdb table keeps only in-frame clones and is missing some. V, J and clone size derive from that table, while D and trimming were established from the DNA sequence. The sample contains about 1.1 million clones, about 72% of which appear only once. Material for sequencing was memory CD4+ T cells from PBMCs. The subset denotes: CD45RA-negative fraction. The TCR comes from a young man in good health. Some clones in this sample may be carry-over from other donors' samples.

This chain's CDR3 is CASRVGLNTEAFF. In DNA form, the CDR3 reads TGCGCCAGCAGGGTAGGCTTGAACACTGAAGCTTTCTTT. The chain carries TRBV5-1 and TRBJ1-1; D call uncertain. The CDR3 sequence is 13 residues long. V lost 5 bases and J lost 0, with 8 bases in between. Germline CDR1 and CDR2: SGHRS and YFSETQ.